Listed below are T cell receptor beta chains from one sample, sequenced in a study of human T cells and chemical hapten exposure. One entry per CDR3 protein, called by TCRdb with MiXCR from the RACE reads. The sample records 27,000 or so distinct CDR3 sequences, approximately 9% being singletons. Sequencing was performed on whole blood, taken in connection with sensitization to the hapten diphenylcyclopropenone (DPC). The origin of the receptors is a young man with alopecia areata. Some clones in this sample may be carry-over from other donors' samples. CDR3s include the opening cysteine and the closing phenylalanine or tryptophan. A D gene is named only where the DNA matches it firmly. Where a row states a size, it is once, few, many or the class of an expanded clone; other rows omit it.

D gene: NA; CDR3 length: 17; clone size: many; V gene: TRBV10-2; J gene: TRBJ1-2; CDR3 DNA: TGCGCCAGCCATGCTCGGGGCGGTCTACCTTCAAACTATGGCTACACCTTC; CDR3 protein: CASHARGGLPSNYGYTF
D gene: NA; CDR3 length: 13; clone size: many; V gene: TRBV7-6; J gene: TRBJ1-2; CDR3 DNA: TGTGCCAGCAGCCGCGAGCGGAACTATGGCTACACCTTC; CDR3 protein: CASSRERNYGYTF
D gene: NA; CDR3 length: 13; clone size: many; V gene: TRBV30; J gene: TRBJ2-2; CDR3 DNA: TGTGCCTGGAGCCGGCAGAGCACCGGGGAGCTGTTTTTT; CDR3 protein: CAWSRQSTGELFF
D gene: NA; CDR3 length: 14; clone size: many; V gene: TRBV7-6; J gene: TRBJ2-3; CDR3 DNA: TGTGCCAGCAGCCCCGAGACTAACACAGATACGCAGTATTTT; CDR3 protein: CASSPETNTDTQYF
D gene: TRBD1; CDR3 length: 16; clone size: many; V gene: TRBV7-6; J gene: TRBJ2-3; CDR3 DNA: TGTGCCAGCAGCTTAGACCGGACAGGGGGCCAGGATACGCAGTATTTT; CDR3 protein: CASSLDRTGGQDTQYF
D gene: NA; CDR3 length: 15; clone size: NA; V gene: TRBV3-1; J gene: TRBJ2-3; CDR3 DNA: TGTGCCAGCAGTCGGGACCCCTCCAAAGTCTATACGCAGTATTTT; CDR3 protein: CASSRDPSKVYTQYF
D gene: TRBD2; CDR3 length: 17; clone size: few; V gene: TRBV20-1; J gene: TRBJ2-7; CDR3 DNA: TGCAGTGCTAGACCTTCCATAGCGGGAGGGAGCTCCTACGAGCAGTACTTC; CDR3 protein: CSARPSIAGGSSYEQYF
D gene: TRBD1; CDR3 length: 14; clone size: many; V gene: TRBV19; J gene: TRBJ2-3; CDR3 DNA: TGTGCCAGTATACCGGGACAGAGCACAGATACGCAGTATTTT; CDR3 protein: CASIPGQSTDTQYF
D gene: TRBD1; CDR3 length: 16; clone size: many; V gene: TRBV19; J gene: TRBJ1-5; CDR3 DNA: TGTGCCAGTAAACCTTCAAGGGGACAGGGCAATCAGCCCCAGCATTTT; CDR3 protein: CASKPSRGQGNQPQHF
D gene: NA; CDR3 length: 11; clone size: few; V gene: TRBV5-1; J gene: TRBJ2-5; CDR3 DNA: TGCGCCAGCTCAGGGGAAGAGACCCAGTACTTC; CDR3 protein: CASSGEETQYF
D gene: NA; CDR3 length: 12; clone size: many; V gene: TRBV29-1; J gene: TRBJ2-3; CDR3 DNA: TGCAGCGGGGGCAGTTTCACAGATACGCAGTATTTT; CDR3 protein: CSGGSFTDTQYF
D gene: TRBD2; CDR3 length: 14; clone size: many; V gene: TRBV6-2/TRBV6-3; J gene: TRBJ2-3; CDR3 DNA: TGTGCCGTTACCACTAGCGGGGGCACAGATACGCAGTATTTT; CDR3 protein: CAVTTSGGTDTQYF
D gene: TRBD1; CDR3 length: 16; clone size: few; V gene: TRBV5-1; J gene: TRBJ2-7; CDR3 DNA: TGCGCCAGCAGCTTGAACTCCGGGACAGGGGCCTACGAGCAGTACTTC; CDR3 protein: CASSLNSGTGAYEQYF
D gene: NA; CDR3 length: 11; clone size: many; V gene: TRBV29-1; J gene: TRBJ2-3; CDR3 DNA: TGCAGCCCTAAGTTTGGAGATACGCAGTATTTT; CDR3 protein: CSPKFGDTQYF
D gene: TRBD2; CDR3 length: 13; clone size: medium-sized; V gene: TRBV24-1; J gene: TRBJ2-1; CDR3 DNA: TGTGCCGTCGGACTAGCGGGAGTCAATGAGCAGTTCTTC; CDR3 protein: CAVGLAGVNEQFF
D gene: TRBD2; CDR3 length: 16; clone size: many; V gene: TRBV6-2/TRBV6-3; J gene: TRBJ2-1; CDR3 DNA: TGTGCCAGCAGTGACCCCGGGAGGGGCGGGGTGAATGAGCAGTTCTTC; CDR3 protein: CASSDPGRGGVNEQFF
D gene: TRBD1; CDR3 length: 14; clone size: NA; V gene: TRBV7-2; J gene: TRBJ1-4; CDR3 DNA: TGTGCCAGCAGCCGTATGACAGGGGCTGAAAAACTGTTTTTT; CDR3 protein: CASSRMTGAEKLFF
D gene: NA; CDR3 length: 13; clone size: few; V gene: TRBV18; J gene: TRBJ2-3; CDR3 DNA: TGTGCCAGCTCACCGGACAGCACAGATACGCAGTATTTT; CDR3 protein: CASSPDSTDTQYF
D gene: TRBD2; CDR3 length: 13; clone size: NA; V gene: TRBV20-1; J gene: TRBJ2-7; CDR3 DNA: TGCAGTGCCCGAAGCGGGAGTAGATACGAGCAGTACTTC; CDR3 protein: CSARSGSRYEQYF
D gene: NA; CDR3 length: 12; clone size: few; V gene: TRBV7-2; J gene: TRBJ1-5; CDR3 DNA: TGTGCCAGCAGCCCCGTGGGGCAGCCCCAGCATTTT; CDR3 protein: CASSPVGQPQHF
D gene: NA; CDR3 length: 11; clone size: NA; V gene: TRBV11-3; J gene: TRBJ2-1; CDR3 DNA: TGTGCCAGCACATACCGACAGGTTCAGTTCTTC; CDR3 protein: CASTYRQVQFF
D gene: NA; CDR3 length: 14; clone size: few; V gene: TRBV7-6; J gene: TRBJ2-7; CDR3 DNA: TGTGCCAGCAGCTCCGGGCATCGTGGCTACGAGCAGTACTTC; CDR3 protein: CASSSGHRGYEQYF
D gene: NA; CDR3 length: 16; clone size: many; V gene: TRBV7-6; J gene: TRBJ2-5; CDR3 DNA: TGTGCCAGCAGCACCCGGGCAGGGGAGGATCGAGAGACCCAGTACTTC; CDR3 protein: CASSTRAGEDRETQYF
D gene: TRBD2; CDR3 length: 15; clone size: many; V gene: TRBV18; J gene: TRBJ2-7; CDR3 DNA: TGTGCCAGCTCACTGCTCGGGGAGGGTAGCGGCGAGCAGTACTTC; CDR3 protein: CASSLLGEGSGEQYF
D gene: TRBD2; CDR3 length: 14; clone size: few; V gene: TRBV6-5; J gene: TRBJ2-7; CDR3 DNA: TGTGCCAGCAGCCCCCGGGAGGGGCTCTACGAGCAGTACTTC; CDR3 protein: CASSPREGLYEQYF
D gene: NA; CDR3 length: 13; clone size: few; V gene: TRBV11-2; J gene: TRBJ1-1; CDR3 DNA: TGTGCCAGCAGCGTGACAGAAAACACTGAAGCTTTCTTT; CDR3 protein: CASSVTENTEAFF
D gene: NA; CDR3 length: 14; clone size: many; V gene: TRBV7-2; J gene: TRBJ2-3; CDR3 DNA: TGTGCCAGCAGCTTTACCGGGGGCACAGATACGCAGTATTTT; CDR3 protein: CASSFTGGTDTQYF
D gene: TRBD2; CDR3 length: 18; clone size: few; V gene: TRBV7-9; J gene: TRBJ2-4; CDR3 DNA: TGTGCCAGCAGCTCCGGGACTAGCGGGGTCCTAGCCAAAAACATTCAGTACTTC; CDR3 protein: CASSSGTSGVLAKNIQYF
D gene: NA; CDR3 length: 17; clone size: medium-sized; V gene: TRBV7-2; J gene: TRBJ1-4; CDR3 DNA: TGTGCCAGCAGCCCCAAACACGGGACTGCACCTAATGAAAAACTGTTTTTT; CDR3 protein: CASSPKHGTAPNEKLFF
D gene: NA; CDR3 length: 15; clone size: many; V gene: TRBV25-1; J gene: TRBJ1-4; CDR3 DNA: TGTGCCAGCGCCACTGGTGTGGCAGGGGCTGAAAAACTGTTTTTT; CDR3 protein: CASATGVAGAEKLFF
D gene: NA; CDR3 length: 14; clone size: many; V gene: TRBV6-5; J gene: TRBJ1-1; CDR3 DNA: TGTGCCAGCAGACCCGAACCCACGAACACTGAAGCTTTCTTT; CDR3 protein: CASRPEPTNTEAFF
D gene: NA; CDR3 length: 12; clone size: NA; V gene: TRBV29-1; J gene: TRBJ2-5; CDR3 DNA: TGCAGCGTTGGGGTCGTCGCGGAGACCCAGTACTTC; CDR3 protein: CSVGVVAETQYF
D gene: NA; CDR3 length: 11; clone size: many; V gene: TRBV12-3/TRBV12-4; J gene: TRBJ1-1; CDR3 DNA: TGTGCCACCAGTCGGGGCACTGAAGCTTTCTTT; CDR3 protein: CATSRGTEAFF
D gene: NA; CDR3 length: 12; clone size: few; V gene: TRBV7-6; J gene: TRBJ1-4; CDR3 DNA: TGTGCCAGCAGCTACAATGGTGAAAAACTGTTTTTT; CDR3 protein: CASSYNGEKLFF
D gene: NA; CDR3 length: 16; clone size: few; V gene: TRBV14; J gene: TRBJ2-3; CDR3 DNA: TGTGCCAGCAGCCAAGATTGGGGGACCCACACAGATACGCAGTATTTT; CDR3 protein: CASSQDWGTHTDTQYF
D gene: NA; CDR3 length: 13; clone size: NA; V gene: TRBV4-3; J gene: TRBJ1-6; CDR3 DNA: TGCGCCAGCAGCCTTCTAGGGATCCCCCCCCTCCACTTT; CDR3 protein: CASSLLGIPPLHF
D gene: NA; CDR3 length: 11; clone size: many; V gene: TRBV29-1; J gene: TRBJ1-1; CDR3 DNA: TGCAGCGTTGATCTGGAGTGGGAAGCTTTCTTT; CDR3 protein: CSVDLEWEAFF
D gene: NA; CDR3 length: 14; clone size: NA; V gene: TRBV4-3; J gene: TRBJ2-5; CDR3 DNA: TGCGCCAGCAGCCAAGATGCTCGGAAAGAGACCCAGTACTTC; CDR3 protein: CASSQDARKETQYF
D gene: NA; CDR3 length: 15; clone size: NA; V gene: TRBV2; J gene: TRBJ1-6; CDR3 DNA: TGTGCCAGCAGGGGCCAGGGGACGTCTAATTCACCCCTCCACTTT; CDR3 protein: CASRGQGTSNSPLHF
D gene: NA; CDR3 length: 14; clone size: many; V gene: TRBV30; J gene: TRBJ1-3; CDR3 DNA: TGTGCCTGGAGTCAATTGGGGCTTGGAAACACCATATATTTT; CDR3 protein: CAWSQLGLGNTIYF
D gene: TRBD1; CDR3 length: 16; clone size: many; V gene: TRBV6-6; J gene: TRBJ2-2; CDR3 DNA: TGTGCCAGCAGTTCTGGACAGGGAGCGAACACCGGGGAGCTGTTTTTT; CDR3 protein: CASSSGQGANTGELFF
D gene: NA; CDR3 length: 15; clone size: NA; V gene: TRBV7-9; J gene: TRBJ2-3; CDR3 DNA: TGTGCCAGCAGCTTAGTAGCGCTTGGGGCAGATACGCAGTATTTT; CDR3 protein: CASSLVALGADTQYF
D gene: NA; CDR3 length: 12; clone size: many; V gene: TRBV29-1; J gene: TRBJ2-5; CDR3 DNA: TGCAGCATTCGACCGTTAGATGGGACCCAGTACTTC; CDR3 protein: CSIRPLDGTQYF
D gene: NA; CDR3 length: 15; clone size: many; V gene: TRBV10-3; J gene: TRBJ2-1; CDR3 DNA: TGTGCCATCAGTGACCCGAACAATCCCGACAATGAGCAGTTCTTC; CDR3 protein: CAISDPNNPDNEQFF
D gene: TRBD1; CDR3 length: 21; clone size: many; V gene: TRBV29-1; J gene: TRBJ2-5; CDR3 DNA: TGCAGCGGTATGGTAAGGACAGGGGTGGTGGTATCCAATGGACATCAAGAGACCCAGTACTTC; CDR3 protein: CSGMVRTGVVVSNGHQETQYF
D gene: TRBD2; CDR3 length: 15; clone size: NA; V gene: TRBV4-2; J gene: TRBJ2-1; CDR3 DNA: TGTGCCAGCAGCCACTCTAGCGGGGGGGCCGGTGAGCAGTTCTTC; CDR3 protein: CASSHSSGGAGEQFF
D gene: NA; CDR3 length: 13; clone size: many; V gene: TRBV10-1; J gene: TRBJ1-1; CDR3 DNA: TGCGCCAGCAGTTCGGGGGCGAACACTGAAGCTTTCTTT; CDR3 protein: CASSSGANTEAFF
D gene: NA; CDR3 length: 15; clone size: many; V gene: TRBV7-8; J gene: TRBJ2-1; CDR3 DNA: TGTGCCAGCAGCTTATATTCAGGGGCTAGGGATGAGCAGTTCTTC; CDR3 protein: CASSLYSGARDEQFF
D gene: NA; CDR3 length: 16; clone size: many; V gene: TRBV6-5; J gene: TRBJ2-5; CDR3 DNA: TGTGCCAGCAGTTACTCGAGCTCGCGGGACCAAGAGACCCAGTACTTC; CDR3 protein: CASSYSSSRDQETQYF
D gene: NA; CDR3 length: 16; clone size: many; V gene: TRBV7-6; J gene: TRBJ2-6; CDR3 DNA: TGTGCCAGCAGCCCGTATGTAAAGACTGGGGCCAACGTCCTGACTTTC; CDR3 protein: CASSPYVKTGANVLTF
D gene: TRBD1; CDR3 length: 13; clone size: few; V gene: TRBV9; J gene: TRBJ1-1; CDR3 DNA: TGTGCCAGCAGCGTAGGACAGGGCACTGAAGCTTTCTTT; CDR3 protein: CASSVGQGTEAFF
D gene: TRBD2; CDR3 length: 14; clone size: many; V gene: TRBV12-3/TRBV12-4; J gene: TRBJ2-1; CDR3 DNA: TGTGCCAGCGTTTATGCGACTAGCGCCAATGAGCAGTTCTTC; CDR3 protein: CASVYATSANEQFF
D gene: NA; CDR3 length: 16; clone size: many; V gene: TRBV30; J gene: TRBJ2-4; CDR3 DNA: TGTGCCTGGAGTGTACAAAGGGAGCAGGGCCAAAACATTCAGTACTTC; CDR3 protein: CAWSVQREQGQNIQYF
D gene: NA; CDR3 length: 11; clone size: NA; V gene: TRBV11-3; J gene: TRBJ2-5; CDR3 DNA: TGTGCCAGCCGAAGGGAAGAGACCCAGTACTTC; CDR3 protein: CASRREETQYF
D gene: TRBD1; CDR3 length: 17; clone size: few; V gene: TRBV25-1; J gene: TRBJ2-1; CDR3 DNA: TGTGCCAGCAGTGAATCGGGGGACAGGGTACCCTACAATGAGCAGTTCTTC; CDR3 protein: CASSESGDRVPYNEQFF
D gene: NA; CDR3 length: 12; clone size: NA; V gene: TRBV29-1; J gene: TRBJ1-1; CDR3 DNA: TGCAGCGTTGTAGGGGCGAACACTGAAGCTTTCTTT; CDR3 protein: CSVVGANTEAFF
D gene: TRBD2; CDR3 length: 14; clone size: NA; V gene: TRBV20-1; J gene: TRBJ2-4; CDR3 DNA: TGCAGTGCTAGGTCCGGGGGGATCCAAAACATTCAGTACTTC; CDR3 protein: CSARSGGIQNIQYF
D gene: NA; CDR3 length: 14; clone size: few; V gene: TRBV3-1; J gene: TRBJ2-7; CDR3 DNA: TGTGCCAGCAGCCAAGAAGCGAACGCCTACGAGCAGTACTTC; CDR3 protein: CASSQEANAYEQYF
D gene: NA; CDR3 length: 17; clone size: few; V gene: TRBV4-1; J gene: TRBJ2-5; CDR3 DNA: TGCGCCAGCAGCCAAGGCGCCTTGGGACTGAACCAAGAGACCCAGTACTTC; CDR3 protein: CASSQGALGLNQETQYF
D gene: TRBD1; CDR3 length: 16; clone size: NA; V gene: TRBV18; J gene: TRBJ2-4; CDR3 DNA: TGTGCCAGCTCAGCCGGACAGGGCTTAGCCAAAAACATTCAGTACTTC; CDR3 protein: CASSAGQGLAKNIQYF